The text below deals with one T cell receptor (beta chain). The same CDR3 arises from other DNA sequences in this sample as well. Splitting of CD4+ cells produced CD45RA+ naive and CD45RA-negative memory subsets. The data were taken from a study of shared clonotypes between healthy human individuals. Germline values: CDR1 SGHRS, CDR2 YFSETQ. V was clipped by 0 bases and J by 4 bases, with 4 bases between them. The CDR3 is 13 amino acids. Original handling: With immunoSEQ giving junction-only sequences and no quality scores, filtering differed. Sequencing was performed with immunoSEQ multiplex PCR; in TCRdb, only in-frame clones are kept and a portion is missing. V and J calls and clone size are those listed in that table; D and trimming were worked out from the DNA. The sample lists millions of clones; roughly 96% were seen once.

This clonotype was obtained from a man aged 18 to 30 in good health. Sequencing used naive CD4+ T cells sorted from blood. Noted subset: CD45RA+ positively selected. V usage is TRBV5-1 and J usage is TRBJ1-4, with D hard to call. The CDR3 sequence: CASSLGVNEKLFF. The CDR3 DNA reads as TGCGCCAGCAGCTTGGGGGTTAATGAAAAACTGTTTTTT.